The clone carrying this T cell receptor (beta chain) was seen more than once but under ten times. The CDR3 is 16 residues long. The germline V gene encodes CDR1 SGHRS and CDR2 YFSETQ. V was shortened by 0 bases and J by 0 bases, with 10 bases between the two germline ends. In the original workflow: How many nucleated cells were present was estimated from reference gene primer amplification. Here immunoSEQ multiplex PCR was the method, and the copy in TCRdb shows in-frame clones only, minus some. V, J and clone size derive from that table, while D and trimming were established from the DNA sequence. In the table there are about 99,000 clones, roughly 84% of which are singletons. The source of the sample is a study of blood T cell repertoires in COVID-19. Study overall: Samples taken during acute and convalescent COVID-19 were collected in the United States, Italy and Spain.

The sample was peripheral blood. The sequence derives from a woman aged 60 to 75 in a cohort sampled during active or convalescent COVID-19. The chain combines TRBV5-1 with TRBJ2-1; D is undetermined. CDR3: CASSLESRSSYNEQFF. Here the CDR3 DNA reads TGCGCCAGCAGCTTGGAATCGCGGAGCTCCTACAATGAGCAGTTCTTC.